A single sample is the source of the 7 T cell receptor beta chains below, sequenced in a study of shared clonotypes between healthy human individuals. Assay used: immunoSEQ multiplex PCR; TCRdb lists only in-frame clones, some missing. There are hundreds of thousands of clones in the sample; 75% to 85% occur only once, and 13% lies in the top ten. The sample consisted of PBMCs. The receptors were sampled from a woman aged 40 to 55 in good health. Some clones in this sample may be carry-over from other donors' samples.

The rearrangement links TRBV6-1 to TRBJ1-1, with D maybe TRBD1 (6 bases). This CDR3 contains 16 residues. From germline, CDR1 is MNHNS and CDR2 SASEGT. Trimming took 0 bases from V and 5 from J, leaving 16 bases between them. Written as DNA, the CDR3 is TGTGCCAGCAGTGAAGCGTTCGGGGGCGAAAGGACTGAAGCTTTCTTT. Amino acids: CASSEAFGGERTEAFF.

This chain uses TRBV2 with TRBJ2-3, with 9 bases fitting TRBD2. Germline-derived CDR1 and CDR2 are SNHLY and FYNNEI. The CDR3 is 15 residues long. Losses at the gene ends were 1 base for V and 4 bases for J; bases not matched to a gene: 3. The CDR3 is CASSEGREGADTQYF. For the CDR3, the DNA is TGTGCCAGCAGTGAAGGGCGGGAGGGTGCAGATACGCAGTATTTT.

The rearrangement links TRBV28 to TRBJ2-3; maybe TRBD2 (7 bases). CDR1 and CDR2 (germline): MDHEN, SYDVKM. The CDR3 is 17 residues long. V shed 6 bases and J shed 2 bases, with 21 bases lying between them. This chain's CDR3 is CASSRGPGGGATDTQYF. The CDR3, as DNA: TGTGCCAGCAGCCGGGGGCCAGGTGGGGGGGCCACAGATACGCAGTATTTT.

With regard to this clone: A much larger clone lies a single base off, so this may be a read error. V and J are TRBV28 and TRBJ1-2; possible D gene TRBD1, 5 bases. V lost 10 bases and J lost 2, with 8 bases in between. The CDR3 length is 11 residues. The germline V gene has CDR1 MDHEN and CDR2 SYDVKM. DNA of the CDR3: TGTGCCATCAGGGCCAACTATGGCTACACCTTC. As protein: CAIRANYGYTF.

V and J are TRBV14 and TRBJ2-5; D may be TRBD1 (5 bases). The end of the DNA aligns better with TRBJ2-7, so the J call may be wrong. CDR3 length: 14 amino acids. Germline V lookup: CDR1 SGHDN, CDR2 FVKESK. The CDR3 bases are TGTGCCAGCAGCCAATACTGGGGCAACTACGAGCAGTACTTC. Residues: CASSQYWGNYEQYF.

This chain links TRBV7-2 with TRBJ2-7; D might be TRBD2 (6 bases). Trimming pared 1 base from V and 2 bases from J, leaving 12 bases between. The V gene's germline CDR1 is SGHTA and CDR2 FQGNSA. CDR3 length: 15 amino acids. CDR3 DNA: TGTGCCAGCAGCTTAGTGGGAACTAGCCCCTACGAGCAGTACTTC. It translates to CASSLVGTSPYEQYF. The variable domain in full, completed from reference TRBV7-2 and TRBJ2-7, reads GAGVSQSPSNKVTEKGKDVELRCDPISGHTALYWYRQSLGQGLEFLIYFQGNSAPDKSGLPSDRFSAERTGGSVSTLTIQRTQQEDSAVYLCASSLVGTSPYEQYFGPGTRLTVT.

The CDR3 nucleotides read TGTGCCAGCAGCTTAGGTAGGGGGGGCACAGATACGCAGTATTTT. It specifies CASSLGRGGTDTQYF. V is TRBV7-3 and J is TRBJ2-3; either TRBD1 or TRBD2 may fit D (6 bases each). Trimming cost V 2 bases and J 1 base, with 10 bases left between them. Germline-derived CDR1 and CDR2 are SGHTA and FQGTGA. The CDR3 consists of 15 residues.